This T cell receptor beta chain originates from a study of identical twins. Regarding the study as a whole: Where out-of-frame alpha sequences were twin-shared, they showed excess low generation probability. Abundant cord blood beta clonotypes carried fewer insertions; memory repertoires showed none.

This clonotype has a handful of counts. Its matching antigen is unknown. TCRdb re-analysed the 5' RACE reads in MiXCR, keeping a single row per CDR3 protein. The data hold about 900,000 distinct CDR3 sequences, with around an eighth observed a single time. Looked up from germline, CDR1 is MNHNS and CDR2 is SASEGT. V shed 5 bases, J shed 3 bases, and the junction held 9 bases outside the gene matches. This CDR3 is 17 amino acids long. The same sample was also studied in work on yellow fever vaccine responses in identical twins. That paper notes: Twins reportedly mounted vaccine T cell responses that seemed partly convergent, partly personalized.

Material for sequencing was PBMCs. V is TRBV6-1 and J is TRBJ2-3, with TRBD1 matching over 12 bases. This clonotype was obtained from a woman under 30 in good health. Here the CDR3 DNA reads TGTGCCAGCAGTACGAGGGACAGGGGGCTGGGGACAGATACGCAGTATTTT. This sequence encodes CASSTRDRGLGTDTQYF.